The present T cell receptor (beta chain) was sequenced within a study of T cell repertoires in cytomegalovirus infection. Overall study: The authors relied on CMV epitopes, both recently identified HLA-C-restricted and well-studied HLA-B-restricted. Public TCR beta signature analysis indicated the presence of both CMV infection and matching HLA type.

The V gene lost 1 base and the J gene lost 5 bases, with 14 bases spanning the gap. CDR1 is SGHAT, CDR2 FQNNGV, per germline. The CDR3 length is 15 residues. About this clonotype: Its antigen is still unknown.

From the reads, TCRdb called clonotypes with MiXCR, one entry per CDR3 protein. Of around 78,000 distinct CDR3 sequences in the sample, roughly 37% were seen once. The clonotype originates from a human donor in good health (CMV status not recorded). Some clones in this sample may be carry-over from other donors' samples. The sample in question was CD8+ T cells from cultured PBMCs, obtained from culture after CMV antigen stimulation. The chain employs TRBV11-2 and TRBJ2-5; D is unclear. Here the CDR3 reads CASSLGAEPRETQYF. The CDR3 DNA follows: TGTGCCAGCAGCTTAGGGGCCGAGCCCCGGGAGACCCAGTACTTC.